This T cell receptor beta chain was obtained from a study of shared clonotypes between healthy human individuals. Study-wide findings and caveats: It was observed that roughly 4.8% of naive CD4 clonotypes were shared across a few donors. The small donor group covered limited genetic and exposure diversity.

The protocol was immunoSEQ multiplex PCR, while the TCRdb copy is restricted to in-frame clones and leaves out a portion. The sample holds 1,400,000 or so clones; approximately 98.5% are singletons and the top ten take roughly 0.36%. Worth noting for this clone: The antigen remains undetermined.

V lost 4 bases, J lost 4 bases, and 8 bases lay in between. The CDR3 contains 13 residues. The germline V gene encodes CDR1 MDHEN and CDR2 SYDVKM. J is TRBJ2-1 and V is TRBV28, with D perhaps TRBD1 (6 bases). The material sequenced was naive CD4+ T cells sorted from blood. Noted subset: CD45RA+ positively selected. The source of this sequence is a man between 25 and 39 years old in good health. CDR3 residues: CASSWDKYNEQFF. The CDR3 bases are TGTGCCAGCAGTTGGGACAAGTACAATGAGCAGTTCTTC.